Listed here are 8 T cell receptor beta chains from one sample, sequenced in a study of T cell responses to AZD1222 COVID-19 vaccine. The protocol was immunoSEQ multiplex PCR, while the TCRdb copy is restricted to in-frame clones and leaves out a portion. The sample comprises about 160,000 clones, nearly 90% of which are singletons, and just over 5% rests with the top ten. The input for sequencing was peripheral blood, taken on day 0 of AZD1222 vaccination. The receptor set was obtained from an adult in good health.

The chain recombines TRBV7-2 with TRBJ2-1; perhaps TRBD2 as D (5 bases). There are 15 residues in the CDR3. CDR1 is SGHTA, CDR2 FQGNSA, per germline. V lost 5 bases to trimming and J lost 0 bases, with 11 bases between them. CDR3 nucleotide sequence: TGTGCCAGCAGCAACCGGGGTAGCTCCTACAATGAGCAGTTCTTC. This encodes CASSNRGSSYNEQFF.

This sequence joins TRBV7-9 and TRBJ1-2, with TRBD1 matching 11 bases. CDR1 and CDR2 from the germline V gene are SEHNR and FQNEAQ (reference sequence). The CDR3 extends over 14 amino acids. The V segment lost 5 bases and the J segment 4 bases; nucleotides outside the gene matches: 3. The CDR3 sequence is CASSQGTGGYGYTF. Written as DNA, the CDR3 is TGTGCCAGCAGCCAGGGGACAGGGGGCTATGGCTACACCTTC. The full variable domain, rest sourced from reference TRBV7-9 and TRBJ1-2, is DTGVSQNPRHKITKRGQNVTFRCDPISEHNRLYWYRQTLGQGPEFLTYFQNEAQLEKSRLLSDRFSAERPKGSFSTLEIQRTEQGDSAMYLCASSQGTGGYGYTFGSGTRLTVV.

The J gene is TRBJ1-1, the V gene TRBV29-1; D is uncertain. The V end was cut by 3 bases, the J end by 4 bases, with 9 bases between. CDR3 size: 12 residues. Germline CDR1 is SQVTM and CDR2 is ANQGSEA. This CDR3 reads CSVDDGGTEAFF. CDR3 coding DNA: TGCAGCGTTGATGATGGTGGCACTGAAGCTTTCTTT.

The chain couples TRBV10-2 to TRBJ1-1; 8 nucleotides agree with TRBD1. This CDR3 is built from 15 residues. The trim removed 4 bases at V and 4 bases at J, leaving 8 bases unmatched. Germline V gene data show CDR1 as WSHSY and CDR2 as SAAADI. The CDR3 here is CASSGRDRGITEAFF. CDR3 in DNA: TGCGCCAGCAGTGGACGTGACAGGGGTATCACTGAAGCTTTCTTT.

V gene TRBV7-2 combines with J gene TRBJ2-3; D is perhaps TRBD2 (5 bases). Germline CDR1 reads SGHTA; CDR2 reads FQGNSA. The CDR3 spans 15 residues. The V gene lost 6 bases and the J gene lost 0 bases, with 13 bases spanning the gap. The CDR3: CASRSAVHSTDTQYF. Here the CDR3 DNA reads TGTGCCAGCAGGTCAGCGGTGCATAGCACAGATACGCAGTATTTT.

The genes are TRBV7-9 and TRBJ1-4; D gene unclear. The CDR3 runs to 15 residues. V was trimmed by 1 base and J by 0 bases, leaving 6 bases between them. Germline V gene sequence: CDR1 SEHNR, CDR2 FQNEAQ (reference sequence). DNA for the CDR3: TGTGCCAGCAGCTTAGGTGGTTCAACTAATGAAAAACTGTTTTTT. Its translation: CASSLGGSTNEKLFF.

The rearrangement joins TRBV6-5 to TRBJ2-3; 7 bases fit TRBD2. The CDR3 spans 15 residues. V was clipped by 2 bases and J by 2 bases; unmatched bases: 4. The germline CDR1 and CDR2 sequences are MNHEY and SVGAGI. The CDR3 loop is CASSYGGEPTDTQYF. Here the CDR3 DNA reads TGTGCCAGCAGTTACGGGGGGGAGCCCACAGATACGCAGTATTTT.

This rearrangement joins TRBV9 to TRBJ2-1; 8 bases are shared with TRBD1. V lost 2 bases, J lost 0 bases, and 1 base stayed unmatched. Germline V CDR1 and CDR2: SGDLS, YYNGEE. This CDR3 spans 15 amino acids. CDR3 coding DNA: TGTGCCAGCAGCGTGGGGACAGGCTCCTACAATGAGCAGTTCTTC. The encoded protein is CASSVGTGSYNEQFF.